Reported below is one T cell receptor (beta chain). The antigen is unknown. Extraction yielded total RNA from whole blood (unfractionated). The data derive from a study of human T cells and chemical hapten exposure. The overall study: Per-sample variation in TCR yield stemmed mainly from small pooled library volume differences. Study conclusions and caveats: With DPC sensitization, TCRs exceeding 1 in 1000 frequency showed no change.

Germline V gene sequence: CDR1 SEHNR, CDR2 FQNEAQ (reference sequence). V trimming: 5 bases; J trimming: 2 bases; junction bases outside the gene matches: 5. The CDR3 covers 15 residues. Attachment of unique molecular identifiers to individual cDNA molecules was performed in the library. Per the original data handling: Individual samples carried between roughly 23,224 and 700,000 TCRs, with 95,638 as the median. Via MiXCR, TCRdb re-called the 5' RACE reads, giving one row per CDR3 protein. The V and J calls follow TCRdb's processing rather than the paper's. The repertoire has about 80,000 distinct CDR3 sequences, 15% to 20% of them found once; the top ten carry under 7.5%.

The origin of this receptor is a female donor in good health. The chain couples TRBV7-9 to TRBJ2-3; the match to TRBD1 covers 9 bases. CDR3 sequence (DNA): TGTGCCAGCAGCGACGGACAGGGGCCCACAGATACGCAGTATTTT. Translating gives CASSDGQGPTDTQYF.